A selection of T cell receptor beta chains follows, all from one sample in a study of cytomegalovirus exposure and HLA in healthy donors. Profiling relied on immunoSEQ multiplex PCR, and the TCRdb table lists in-frame clones only, not all of them. The repertoire holds 90,000 to 100,000 clones, roughly 67% seen once, with over 5% in the top ten. The sample was PBMCs. The receptors were sampled from a boy aged 5-17 years in good health and CMV-seropositive. The conserved cysteine and the conserved F or W are not part of the CDR3 here. Clone size is given for some rows only: seen once, a few or many times, or a class if the clone is expanded.

j_call,v_call,clone_size,cdr3_aa
TRBJ1-1,TRBV5-1,medium-sized,ASSFGGNTEAF
TRBJ2-3,TRBV7-2,NA,ASRLASGGSTDTQY
TRBJ1-2,TRBV7-2,NA,ASRTTDYGYT
TRBJ2-2,TRBV6-5,NA,ASNPGQGPGELF
TRBJ2-1,TRBV4-2,few,ASSQAGLEGNEQF
TRBJ2-3,TRBV30,NA,AWSVRGGTDTQY
TRBJ1-1,TRBV12-5,NA,ASGSEVVTEAF
TRBJ2-3,TRBV19,NA,ASSTRTSGRTDTQY
TRBJ2-1,TRBV5-5,NA,ASSLAESSYNEQF
TRBJ2-7,TRBV7-6,NA,ASSLNGRVYEQY
TRBJ2-7,TRBV29-1,NA,SVEGLRDRRGEQY
TRBJ2-7,TRBV6-1,NA,ASSEAYGLPGEQY
TRBJ1-1,TRBV5-1,NA,ASSWGDRNTEAF
TRBJ1-1,TRBV19,NA,ASSIHQGIRTEAF
TRBJ1-2,TRBV7-2,NA,ASSRDRGSYGYT
TRBJ2-3,TRBV29-1,NA,SVSGTLSSTDTQY
TRBJ2-1,TRBV7-2,NA,ASSLDYASNNEQF
TRBJ2-2,TRBV9,NA,ASSEGGGSRTGELF
TRBJ2-2,TRBV2,NA,ASSEAGLRTGELF
TRBJ1-1,TRBV30,NA,AWSRQGWTEAF
TRBJ1-1,TRBV19,NA,ASSVQGILNTEAF
TRBJ2-7,TRBV27,once,ASSLRGTGAGHEQY
TRBJ2-7,TRBV2,NA,ASSNRGRDEQY
TRBJ1-1,TRBV30,few,ACPGTGNTEAF
TRBJ1-2,TRBV5-6,NA,ASSLVGGRGGGYT
TRBJ2-7,TRBV2,NA,ASGGTGAYEQY
TRBJ2-7,TRBV15,NA,ATSEGVYEQY
TRBJ1-2,TRBV5-6,NA,ASSREDRANYGYT
TRBJ1-1,TRBV7-9,NA,ASRPGTGAPTEAF
TRBJ2-2,TRBV2,NA,ASSLNRLVAGGELF
TRBJ2-5,TRBV27,few,ASSFSGIEKTQY
TRBJ2-7,TRBV5-6,few,ASSLGGSSYEQY
TRBJ2-3,TRBV29-1,NA,SVVGGTGPLATDTQY
TRBJ1-1,TRBV4-1,NA,ASSQEPGTEAF
TRBJ2-1,TRBV11-1,NA,ASSPGVRGEQF
TRBJ1-1,TRBV6-5,NA,ASSYGGNTEAF
TRBJ2-3,TRBV25-1,NA,ASSERGSSYTDTQY